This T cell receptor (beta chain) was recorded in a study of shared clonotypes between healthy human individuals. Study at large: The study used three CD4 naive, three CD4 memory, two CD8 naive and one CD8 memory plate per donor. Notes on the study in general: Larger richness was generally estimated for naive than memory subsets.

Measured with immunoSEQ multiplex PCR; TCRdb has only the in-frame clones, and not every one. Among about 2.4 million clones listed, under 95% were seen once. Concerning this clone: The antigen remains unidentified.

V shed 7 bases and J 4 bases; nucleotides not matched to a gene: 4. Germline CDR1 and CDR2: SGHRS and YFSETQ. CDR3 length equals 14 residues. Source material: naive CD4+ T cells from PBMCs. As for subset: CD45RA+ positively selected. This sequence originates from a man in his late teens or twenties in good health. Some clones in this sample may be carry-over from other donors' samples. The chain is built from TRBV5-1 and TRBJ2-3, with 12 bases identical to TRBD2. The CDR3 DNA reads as TGCGCCAGCTGGACTAGCGGGATCGCAGATACGCAGTATTTT. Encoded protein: CASWTSGIADTQYF.